The rows below give T cell receptor beta chains drawn from one sample of a study of T-cell memory formation after mild COVID-19. MiXCR, run by TCRdb on the 5' RACE reads, gives a single entry per CDR3 protein. The sample contains about 16,000 distinct CDR3 sequences, about 20% of which appear only once. Sequencing input: PBMCs or a T cell subset sorted from them (not recorded which). The receptors were gathered from a young man who had mild COVID-19 (a few samples of this study predate the infection). Cell type and time point are not known. Each CDR3 is given with its conserved first and last residue. A D gene is named only where the DNA matches it firmly. Only some rows state a clone size, as once, few, many or a class for expanded clones.

TRBJ2-1,.,.,TRBV28,CASSETRQIDEQFF,TGTGCCAGCAGTGAAACCCGGCAGATCGATGAGCAGTTCTTC
TRBJ1-2,.,many,TRBV7-2,CASSSLGGIRHGYTF,TGTGCCAGCAGCAGCCTCGGGGGGATCAGGCATGGCTACACCTTC
TRBJ2-1,TRBD1,many,TRBV20-1,CSAIVWDRGNEQFF,TGCAGTGCTATAGTCTGGGACAGGGGGAATGAGCAGTTCTTC
TRBJ1-3,TRBD1,.,TRBV4-1,CASSPVPGQALNTIYF,TGCGCCAGCAGCCCCGTACCGGGACAGGCGCTTAACACCATATATTTT
TRBJ2-4,.,.,TRBV6-6,CASSFNAGGLIAKNIQYF,TGTGCCAGCAGTTTCAACGCAGGGGGACTAATAGCCAAAAACATTCAGTACTTC
TRBJ2-7,TRBD2,many,TRBV7-9,CASSFSGGPREQYF,TGTGCCAGCAGCTTTAGCGGGGGGCCTAGAGAGCAGTACTTC
TRBJ2-1,.,many,TRBV4-1,CASSRTDYNEQFF,TGCGCCAGCAGCCGGACGGACTACAATGAGCAGTTCTTC
TRBJ1-2,.,many,TRBV20-1,CSARKGTTPYGYTF,TGCAGTGCTAGAAAAGGGACAACCCCCTATGGCTACACCTTC
TRBJ1-1,TRBD1,many,TRBV10-3,CALRTGTNTEAFF,TGTGCCCTACGGACAGGGACGAACACTGAAGCTTTCTTT
TRBJ2-7,.,.,TRBV12-3/TRBV12-4,CASSLASGVHEQYF,TGTGCCAGCAGTTTGGCGTCAGGGGTCCACGAGCAGTACTTC
TRBJ2-5,.,many,TRBV25-1,CASSDFGWEQETQYF,TGTGCCAGCAGTGATTTCGGTTGGGAACAAGAGACCCAGTACTTC
TRBJ1-2,.,many,TRBV7-2,CASSPIPYGYTF,TGTGCCAGCAGCCCAATCCCCTATGGCTACACCTTC
TRBJ1-2,TRBD1,few,TRBV19,CASTLRGDRWLDGYTF,TGTGCCAGTACCTTGAGAGGGGACAGGTGGCTAGACGGCTACACCTTC
TRBJ2-2,TRBD1,few,TRBV5-1,CASKRDSTGELFF,TGCGCCAGCAAACGGGACAGTACCGGGGAGCTGTTTTTT
TRBJ2-4,.,many,TRBV7-8,CASSPGWTRAKNIQYF,TGTGCCAGCAGCCCTGGGTGGACCCGAGCCAAAAACATTCAGTACTTC
TRBJ1-2,TRBD1,.,TRBV29-1,CSGTGVYGYTF,TGCAGCGGAACAGGGGTATATGGCTACACCTTC
TRBJ2-3,.,.,TRBV9,CASSPRPRQWIGDTQYF,TGTGCCAGCAGCCCGCGGCCCCGACAGTGGATTGGAGATACGCAGTATTTT
TRBJ2-7,TRBD2,many,TRBV12-5,CASGSIPGTSGGISYEQYF,TGTGCTAGTGGCTCTATCCCCGGGACTAGCGGGGGGATCTCCTACGAGCAGTACTTC
TRBJ2-2,TRBD2,.,TRBV7-2,CASPAGLAGSGNTGELFF,TGTGCCAGCCCCGCGGGGCTAGCGGGATCGGGGAACACCGGGGAGCTGTTTTTT
TRBJ2-7,.,many,TRBV4-3,CASSQEAQTGYEQYF,TGCGCCAGCAGCCAAGAGGCCCAGACTGGTTACGAGCAGTACTTC
TRBJ1-2,TRBD1,many,TRBV7-6,CASSLTGGNGYTF,TGTGCCAGCAGCTTAACAGGGGGCAATGGCTACACCTTC
TRBJ2-2,TRBD2,many,TRBV9,CASSLSGGAGELFF,TGTGCCAGCAGCCTCAGCGGGGGGGCCGGGGAGCTGTTTTTT
TRBJ2-1,TRBD2,once,TRBV6-2/TRBV6-3,CASSYGGGANEQFF,TGTGCCAGCAGTTACGGCGGGGGGGCAAATGAGCAGTTCTTC
TRBJ2-2,TRBD1,medium-sized,TRBV4-1,CASSQPPGGPNTGELFF,TGCGCCAGCAGCCAGCCTCCAGGGGGTCCGAACACCGGGGAGCTGTTTTTT
TRBJ2-2,.,few,TRBV12-3/TRBV12-4,CASSLASGRPTGELFF,TGTGCCAGCAGTTTAGCTAGCGGTAGACCCACCGGGGAGCTGTTTTTT
TRBJ2-3,.,.,TRBV4-1,CASSQDPPPDTQYF,TGCGCCAGCAGCCAAGATCCTCCGCCAGATACGCAGTATTTT
TRBJ2-7,.,.,TRBV9,CASSYAAGGSEQYF,TGTGCCAGCAGCTACGCGGCAGGGGGGTCCGAGCAGTACTTC
TRBJ2-7,.,many,TRBV24-1,CATSDSGTPGEQYF,TGTGCCACCAGTGACTCCGGGACTCCGGGGGAGCAGTACTTC
TRBJ2-7,.,many,TRBV3-1,CASSQFAAYEQYF,TGTGCCAGCAGCCAATTTGCGGCCTACGAGCAGTACTTC
TRBJ1-3,.,many,TRBV7-9,CASSLTTTGNTIYF,TGTGCCAGCAGCTTAACTACAACCGGAAACACCATATATTTT
TRBJ1-2,.,many,TRBV14,CASSPDPRGGYTF,TGTGCCAGCAGCCCGGACCCACGCGGAGGCTACACCTTC
TRBJ1-1,.,many,TRBV7-9,CASSFSPKTMNTEAFF,TGTGCCAGCAGCTTTAGCCCTAAGACTATGAACACTGAAGCTTTCTTT
TRBJ2-5,.,few,TRBV20-1,CSARDPQGGETQYF,TGCAGTGCTAGAGATCCCCAGGGCGGGGAGACCCAGTACTTC
TRBJ2-3,TRBD2,many,TRBV7-9,CASSLVPAGGRSDTQYF,TGTGCCAGCAGCTTAGTTCCAGCGGGGGGGCGGTCAGATACGCAGTATTTT
TRBJ2-2,.,many,TRBV24-1,CATRHRDRMVAGPYTGELFF,TGTGCCACCCGACACCGGGACAGGATGGTAGCGGGGCCCTACACCGGGGAGCTGTTTTTT